This record looks at one TCR beta chain sequence and its context. Its antigen is still unknown. The CDR3 length is 12 residues. Germline V gene lookup returns CDR1 SNHLY and CDR2 FYNNEI. The germline V and J ends were trimmed by 7 bases and 4 bases, with 11 bases remaining between them. This sample was taken from a study of OX40 agonist ivuxolimab in advanced cancers. Background on the study: Treatment received earlier with anti-PD-1, anti-PD-L1 or anti-CTLA-4 agents was allowed, and over 30% had some.

General study points: At doses 0.1 to 3.0 mg/kg, CD4+ and CD8+ clones expanded. Low levels of normalized T-cell clonal expansion also appeared in some nonresponders.

TCRdb keeps only in-frame clones here, not all; method: immunoSEQ multiplex PCR. The data contain about 54,000 clones, 84% of them singletons. Specimen: CD4+ or CD8+ T cells sorted from blood, collected in a trial of the OX40 agonist ivuxolimab. The rearrangement joins TRBV2 to TRBJ2-7; D uncertain. This sequence originates from an adult with an advanced solid tumor such as melanoma, head and neck, liver or kidney cancer. The CDR3 region has the DNA TGTGCCAGCACCGCGGCGGAATACGAGCAGTACTTC. Translated: CASTAAEYEQYF.